This T cell receptor (beta chain) was obtained from a study of beta chain features in type 1 diabetes. Study-level background: Patient and healthy donor groups were alike in age, gender and cell yields. General observations from the study: Within patients, naive, central memory and Treg TCRB repertoires seemed more similar than within healthy donors. Insertions at VDJ junctions were less frequent in type 1 diabetes patients. These patients also deleted more nucleotides at the same junctions.

CDR1 is SGHNT, CDR2 YYREEE, per germline (reference sequence). The CDR3 has 16 amino acids. V shed 0 bases and J 3 bases; nucleotides not matched to a gene: 5. A remark on this clone: Its antigen is still unknown.

cDNA synthesis used the whole RNA isolate, giving expressed TCRB sequences. Only in-frame clones appear in the TCRdb table, and some are missing; sequencing was by immunoSEQ multiplex PCR. The sample consists of around 320,000 clones, 11% to 15% of them appearing once. This clonotype was obtained from a man in his thirties or forties in good health. The sample taken for sequencing was central memory CD4+ T cells from blood. The chain has TRBV5-4 and TRBJ2-2; 7 nucleotides line up with TRBD2. CDR3 amino acids: CASSLGLADYTGELFF. The CDR3 DNA reads TGTGCCAGCAGCTTGGGGCTAGCGGACTACACCGGGGAGCTGTTTTTT.